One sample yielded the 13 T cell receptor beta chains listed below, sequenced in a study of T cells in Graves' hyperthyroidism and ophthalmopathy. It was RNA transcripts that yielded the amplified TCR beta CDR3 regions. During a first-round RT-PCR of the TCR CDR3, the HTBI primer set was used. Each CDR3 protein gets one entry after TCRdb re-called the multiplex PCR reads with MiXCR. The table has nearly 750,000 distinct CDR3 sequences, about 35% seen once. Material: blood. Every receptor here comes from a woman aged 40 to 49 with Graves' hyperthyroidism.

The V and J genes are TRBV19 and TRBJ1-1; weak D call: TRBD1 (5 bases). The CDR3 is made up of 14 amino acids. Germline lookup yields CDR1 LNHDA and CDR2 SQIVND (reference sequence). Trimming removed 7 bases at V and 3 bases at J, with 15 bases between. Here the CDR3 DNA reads TGTGCCAGTACCCAGACGGGGGGGTACACTGAAGCTTTCTTT. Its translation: CASTQTGGYTEAFF.

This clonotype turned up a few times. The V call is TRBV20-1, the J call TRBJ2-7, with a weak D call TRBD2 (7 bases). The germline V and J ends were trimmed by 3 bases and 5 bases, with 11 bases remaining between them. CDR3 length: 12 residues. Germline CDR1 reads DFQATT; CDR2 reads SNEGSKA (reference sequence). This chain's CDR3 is CSASGGAHEQYF. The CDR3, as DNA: TGCAGTGCTAGTGGGGGGGCCCACGAGCAGTACTTC.

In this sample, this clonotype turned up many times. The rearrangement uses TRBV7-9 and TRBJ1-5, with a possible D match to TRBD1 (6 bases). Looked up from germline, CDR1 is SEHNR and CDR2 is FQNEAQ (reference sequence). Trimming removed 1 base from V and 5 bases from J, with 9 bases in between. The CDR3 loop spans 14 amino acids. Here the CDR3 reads CASSLVAGDQPQHF. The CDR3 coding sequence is TGTGCCAGCAGCTTAGTGGCAGGGGATCAGCCCCAGCATTTT.

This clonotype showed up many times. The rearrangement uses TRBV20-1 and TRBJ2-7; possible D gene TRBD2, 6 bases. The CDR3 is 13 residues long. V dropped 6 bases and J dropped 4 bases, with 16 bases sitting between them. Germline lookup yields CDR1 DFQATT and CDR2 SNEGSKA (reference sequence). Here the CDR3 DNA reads TGCAGTGCCAACGCGGGACTCCAATACGAGCAGTACTTC. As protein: CSANAGLQYEQYF.

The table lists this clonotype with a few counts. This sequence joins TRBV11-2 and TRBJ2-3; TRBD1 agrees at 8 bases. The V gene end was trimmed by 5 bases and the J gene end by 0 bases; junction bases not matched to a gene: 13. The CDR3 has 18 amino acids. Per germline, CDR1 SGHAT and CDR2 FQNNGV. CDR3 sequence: CASSPRGTGLTSTDTQYF. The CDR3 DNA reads TGTGCCAGCAGCCCCCGAGGGACAGGCCTAACTAGCACAGATACGCAGTATTTT.

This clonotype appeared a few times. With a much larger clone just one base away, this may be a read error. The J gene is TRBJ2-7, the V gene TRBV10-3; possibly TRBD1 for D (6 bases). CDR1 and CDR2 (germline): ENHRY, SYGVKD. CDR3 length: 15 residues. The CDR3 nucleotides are TGTGCCACCAGTGAAGGACAGCTGAGCTCCTACGAGCAGTACTTC. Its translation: CATSEGQLSSYEQYF.

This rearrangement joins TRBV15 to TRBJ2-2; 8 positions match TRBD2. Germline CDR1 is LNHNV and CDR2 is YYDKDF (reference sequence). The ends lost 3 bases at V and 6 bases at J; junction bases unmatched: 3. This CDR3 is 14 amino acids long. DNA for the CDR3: TGTGCCACCAGCAGGGACGGGAGGGCCGGGGAGCTGTTTTTT. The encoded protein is CATSRDGRAGELFF.

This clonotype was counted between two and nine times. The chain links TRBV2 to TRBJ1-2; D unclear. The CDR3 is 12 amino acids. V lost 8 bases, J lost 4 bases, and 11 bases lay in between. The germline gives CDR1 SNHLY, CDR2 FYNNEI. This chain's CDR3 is CASEKGSYGYTF. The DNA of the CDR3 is TGTGCCAGCGAAAAGGGAAGCTATGGCTACACCTTC.

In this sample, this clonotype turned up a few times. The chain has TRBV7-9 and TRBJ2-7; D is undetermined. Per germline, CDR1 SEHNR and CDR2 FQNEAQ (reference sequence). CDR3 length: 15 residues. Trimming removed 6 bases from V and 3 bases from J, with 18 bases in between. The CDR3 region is CASSSSPGDLYEQYF. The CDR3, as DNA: TGTGCCAGCAGTAGCTCTCCCGGAGACCTCTACGAGCAGTACTTC.

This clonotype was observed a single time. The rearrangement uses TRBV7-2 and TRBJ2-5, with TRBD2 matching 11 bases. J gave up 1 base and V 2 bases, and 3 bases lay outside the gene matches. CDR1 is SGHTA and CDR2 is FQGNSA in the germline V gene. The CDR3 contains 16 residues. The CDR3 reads CASSLRGLAAQETQYF. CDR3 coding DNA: TGTGCCAGCAGCTTACGGGGACTAGCGGCCCAAGAGACCCAGTACTTC. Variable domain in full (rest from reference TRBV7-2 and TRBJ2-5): GAGVSQSPSNKVTEKGKDVELRCDPISGHTALYWYRQSLGQGLEFLIYFQGNSAPDKSGLPSDRFSAERTGGSVSTLTIQRTQQEDSAVYLCASSLRGLAAQETQYFGPGTRLLVL.

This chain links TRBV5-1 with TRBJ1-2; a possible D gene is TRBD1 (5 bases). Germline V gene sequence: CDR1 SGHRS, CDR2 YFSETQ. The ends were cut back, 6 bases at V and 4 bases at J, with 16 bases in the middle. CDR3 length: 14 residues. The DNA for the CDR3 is TGCGCCAGCAATGCAGGGACCGCGGGCTATGGCTACACCTTC. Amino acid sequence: CASNAGTAGYGYTF.

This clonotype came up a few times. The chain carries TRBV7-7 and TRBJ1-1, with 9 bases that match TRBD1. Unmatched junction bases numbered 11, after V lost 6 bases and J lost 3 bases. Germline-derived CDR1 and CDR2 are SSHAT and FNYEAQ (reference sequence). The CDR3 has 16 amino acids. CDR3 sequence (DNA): TGTGCCAGCAGTACCCCGGGACAGGGAGTGTACACTGAAGCTTTCTTT. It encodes CASSTPGQGVYTEAFF.

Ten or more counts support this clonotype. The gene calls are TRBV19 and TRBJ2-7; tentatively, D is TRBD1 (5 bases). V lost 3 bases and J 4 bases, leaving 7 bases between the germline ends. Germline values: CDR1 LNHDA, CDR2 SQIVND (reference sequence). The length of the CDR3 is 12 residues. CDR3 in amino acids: CASSMGQYEQYF. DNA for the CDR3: TGTGCCAGTAGTATGGGGCAGTACGAGCAGTACTTC.